This T cell receptor (beta chain) was found in a study of blood T cell repertoires in COVID-19. Clinical history reported by participants formed the basis on which cohorts were assigned. Profiled with immunoSEQ multiplex PCR; TCRdb holds only in-frame clones, not every one. The sample yields hundreds of thousands of clones, 75% to 90% seen once. Germline V CDR1 and CDR2: KGHSH, LQKENI. With 6 bases clipped from V and 5 bases from J, the junction kept 6 bases outside the gene matches. CDR3 length equals 14 residues. Sample: PBMCs or T cells enriched from blood (not recorded which). The TCR comes from a man younger than 40 who had recovered from COVID-19. This chain links TRBV18 with TRBJ1-2; TRBD1 agrees at 10 bases. CDR3 sequence reads: CASSAGTGEYGYTF. Here the CDR3 DNA reads TGTGCCAGCTCCGCAGGGACAGGGGAATATGGCTACACCTTC.